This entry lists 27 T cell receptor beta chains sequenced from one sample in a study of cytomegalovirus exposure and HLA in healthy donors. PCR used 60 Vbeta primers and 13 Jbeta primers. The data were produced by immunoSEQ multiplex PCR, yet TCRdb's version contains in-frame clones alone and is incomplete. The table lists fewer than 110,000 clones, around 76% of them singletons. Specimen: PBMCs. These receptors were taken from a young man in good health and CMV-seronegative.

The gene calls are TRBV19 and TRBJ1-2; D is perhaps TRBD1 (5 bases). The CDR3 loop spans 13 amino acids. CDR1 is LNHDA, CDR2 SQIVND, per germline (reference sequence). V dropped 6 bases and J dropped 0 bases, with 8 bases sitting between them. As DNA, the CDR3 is TGTGCCAGTAGGGACAACACTAACTATGGCTACACCTTC. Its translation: CASRDNTNYGYTF.

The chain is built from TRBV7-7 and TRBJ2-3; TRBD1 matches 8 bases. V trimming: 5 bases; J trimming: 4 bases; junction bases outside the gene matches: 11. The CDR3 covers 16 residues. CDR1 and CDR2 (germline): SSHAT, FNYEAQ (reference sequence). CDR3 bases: TGTGCCAGCAGCCCGATGGACAGGGTCCCTCCAGATACGCAGTATTTT. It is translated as CASSPMDRVPPDTQYF.

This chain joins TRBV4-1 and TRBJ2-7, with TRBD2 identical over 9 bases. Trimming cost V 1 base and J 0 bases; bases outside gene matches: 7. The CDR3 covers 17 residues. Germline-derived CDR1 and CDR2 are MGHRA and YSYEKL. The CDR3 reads CASSQVTAGGSSYEQYF. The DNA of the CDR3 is TGCGCCAGCAGCCAAGTAACAGCGGGGGGTAGCTCCTACGAGCAGTACTTC.

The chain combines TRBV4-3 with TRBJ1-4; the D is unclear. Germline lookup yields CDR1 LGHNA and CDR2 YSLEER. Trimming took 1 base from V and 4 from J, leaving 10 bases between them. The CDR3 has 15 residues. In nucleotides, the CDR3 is TGCGCCAGCAGCCAAGGCGGCTTTGGTAATGAAAAACTGTTTTTT. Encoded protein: CASSQGGFGNEKLFF.

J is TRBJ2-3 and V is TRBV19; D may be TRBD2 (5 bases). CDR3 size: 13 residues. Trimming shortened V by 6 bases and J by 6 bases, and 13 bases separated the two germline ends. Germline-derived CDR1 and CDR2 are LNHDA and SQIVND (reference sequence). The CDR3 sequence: CASSGVLVDTQYF. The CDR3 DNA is TGTGCCAGTAGCGGGGTCCTCGTCGATACGCAGTATTTT.

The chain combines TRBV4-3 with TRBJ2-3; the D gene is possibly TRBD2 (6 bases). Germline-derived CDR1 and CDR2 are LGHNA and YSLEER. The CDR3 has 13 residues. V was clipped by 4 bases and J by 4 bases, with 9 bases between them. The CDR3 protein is CASSRGEADTQYF. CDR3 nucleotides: TGCGCCAGCAGCCGGGGGGAAGCAGATACGCAGTATTTT.

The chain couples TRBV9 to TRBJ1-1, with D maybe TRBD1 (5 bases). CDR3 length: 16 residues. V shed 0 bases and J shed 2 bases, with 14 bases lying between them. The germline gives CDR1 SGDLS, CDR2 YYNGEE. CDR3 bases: TGTGCCAGCAGCGTAGGGGGGGTGGGCACTAACACTGAAGCTTTCTTT. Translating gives CASSVGGVGTNTEAFF.

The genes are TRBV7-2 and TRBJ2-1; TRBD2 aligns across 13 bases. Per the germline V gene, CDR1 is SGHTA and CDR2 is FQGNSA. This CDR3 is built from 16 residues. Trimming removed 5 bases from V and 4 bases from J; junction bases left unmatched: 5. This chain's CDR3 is CASSTTSGGGYNEQFF. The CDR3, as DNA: TGTGCCAGCAGCACCACTAGCGGGGGGGGTTACAATGAGCAGTTCTTC.

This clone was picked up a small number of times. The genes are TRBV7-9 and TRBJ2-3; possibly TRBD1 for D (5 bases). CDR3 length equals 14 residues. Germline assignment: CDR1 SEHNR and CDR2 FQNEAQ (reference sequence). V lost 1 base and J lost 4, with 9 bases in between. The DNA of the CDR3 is TGTGCCAGCAGCTTAGAGGGGATGGCAGATACGCAGTATTTT. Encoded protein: CASSLEGMADTQYF.

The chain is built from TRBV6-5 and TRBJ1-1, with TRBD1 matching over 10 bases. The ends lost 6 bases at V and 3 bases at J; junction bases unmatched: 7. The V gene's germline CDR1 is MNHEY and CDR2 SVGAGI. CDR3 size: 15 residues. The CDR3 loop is CASRERQGAHTEAFF. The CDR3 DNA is TGTGCCAGCAGGGAGAGACAGGGGGCCCACACTGAAGCTTTCTTT.

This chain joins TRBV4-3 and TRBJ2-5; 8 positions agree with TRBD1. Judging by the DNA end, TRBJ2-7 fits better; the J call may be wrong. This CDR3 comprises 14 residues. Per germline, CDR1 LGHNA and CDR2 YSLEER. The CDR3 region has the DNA TGCGCCAGCAGCCAGGGGACAGGTCTATACGAGCAGTACTTC. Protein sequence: CASSQGTGLYEQYF.

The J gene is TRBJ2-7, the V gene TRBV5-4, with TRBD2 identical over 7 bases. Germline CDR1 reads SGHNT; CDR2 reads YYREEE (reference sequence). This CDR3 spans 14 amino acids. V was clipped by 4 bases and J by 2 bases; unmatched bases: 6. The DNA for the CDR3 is TGTGCCAGCAGCGGGGAGGGTCTAGCCTACGAGCAGTACTTC. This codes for CASSGEGLAYEQYF.

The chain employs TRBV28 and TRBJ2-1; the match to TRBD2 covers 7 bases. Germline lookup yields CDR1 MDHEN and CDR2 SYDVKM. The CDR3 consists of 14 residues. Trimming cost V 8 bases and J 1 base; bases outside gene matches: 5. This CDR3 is CASGEAGSYNEQFF. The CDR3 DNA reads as TGTGCCAGCGGAGAAGCGGGATCCTACAATGAGCAGTTCTTC.

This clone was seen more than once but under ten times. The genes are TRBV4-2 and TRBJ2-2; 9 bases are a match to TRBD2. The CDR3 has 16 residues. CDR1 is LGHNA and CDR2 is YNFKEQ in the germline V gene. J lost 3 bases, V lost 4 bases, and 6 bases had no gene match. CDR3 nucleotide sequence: TGTGCCAGCAGCCCGATAGCGGGGGCGGACACCGGGGAGCTGTTTTTT. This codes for CASSPIAGADTGELFF.

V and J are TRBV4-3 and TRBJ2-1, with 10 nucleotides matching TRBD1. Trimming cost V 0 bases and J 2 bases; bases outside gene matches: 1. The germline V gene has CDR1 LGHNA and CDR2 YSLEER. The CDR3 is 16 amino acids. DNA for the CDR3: TGCGCCAGCAGCCAAGAGGGACAGGGGACCTACAATGAGCAGTTCTTC. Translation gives CASSQEGQGTYNEQFF.

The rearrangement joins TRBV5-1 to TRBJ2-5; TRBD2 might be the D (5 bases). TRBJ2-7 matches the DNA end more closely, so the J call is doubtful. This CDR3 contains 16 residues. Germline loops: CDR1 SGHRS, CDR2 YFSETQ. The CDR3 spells CASSSEGRMSSYEQYF. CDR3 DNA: TGCGCCAGCAGCTCCGAGGGTCGAATGAGCTCCTACGAGCAGTACTTC.

This CDR3 reads CASSLRTSGNEQFF. The CDR3 bases are TGCGCCAGCAGCTTAAGGACTAGCGGCAATGAGCAGTTCTTC. The chain combines TRBV5-1 with TRBJ2-1; 10 positions agree with TRBD2. The CDR3 length is 14 residues. In germline, CDR1 is SGHRS, CDR2 YFSETQ. V was clipped by 2 bases and J by 6 bases; unmatched bases: 2.

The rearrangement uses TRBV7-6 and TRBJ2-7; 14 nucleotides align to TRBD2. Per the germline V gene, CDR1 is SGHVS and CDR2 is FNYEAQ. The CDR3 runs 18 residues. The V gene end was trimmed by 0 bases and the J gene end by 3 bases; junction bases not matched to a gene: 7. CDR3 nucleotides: TGTGCCAGCAGCTTAGCGCTCCGGACTAGCGGGGGGAGCTACGAGCAGTACTTC. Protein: CASSLALRTSGGSYEQYF. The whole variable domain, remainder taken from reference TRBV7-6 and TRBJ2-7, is GAGVSQSPRYKVTKRGQDVALRCDPISGHVSLYWYRQALGQGPEFLTYFNYEAQQDKSGLPNDRFSAERPEGSISTLTIQRTEQRDSAMYRCASSLALRTSGGSYEQYFGPGTRLTVT.

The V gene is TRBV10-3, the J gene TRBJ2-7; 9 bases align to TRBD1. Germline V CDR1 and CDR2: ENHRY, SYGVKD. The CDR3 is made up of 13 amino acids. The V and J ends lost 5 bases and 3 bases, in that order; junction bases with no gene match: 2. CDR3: CAISWGQGYEQYF. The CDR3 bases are TGTGCCATCAGTTGGGGACAGGGCTACGAGCAGTACTTC.

The CDR3 loop is CASSAGTGPSYEQYF. CDR3 nucleotide sequence: TGTGCCAGTAGTGCCGGGACAGGGCCGTCCTACGAGCAGTACTTC. The chain joins TRBV19 to TRBJ2-7, with 9 nucleotides matching TRBD1. This CDR3 has 15 amino acids. With V trimmed by 5 bases and J by 1 base, 6 bases remained unmatched. The germline gives CDR1 LNHDA, CDR2 SQIVND (reference sequence).

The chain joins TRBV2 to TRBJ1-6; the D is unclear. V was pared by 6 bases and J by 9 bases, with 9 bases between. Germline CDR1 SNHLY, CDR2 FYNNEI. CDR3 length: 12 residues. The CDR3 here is CASSLSFSPLHF. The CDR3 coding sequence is TGTGCCAGCAGCCTATCCTTTTCACCCCTCCACTTT.

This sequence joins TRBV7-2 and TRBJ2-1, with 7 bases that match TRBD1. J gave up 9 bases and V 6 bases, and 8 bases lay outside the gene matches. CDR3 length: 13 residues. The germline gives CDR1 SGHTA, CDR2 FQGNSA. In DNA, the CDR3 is TGTGCCAGCAGTTACAGGGGCTTGAGTGAGCAGTTCTTC. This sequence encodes CASSYRGLSEQFF.

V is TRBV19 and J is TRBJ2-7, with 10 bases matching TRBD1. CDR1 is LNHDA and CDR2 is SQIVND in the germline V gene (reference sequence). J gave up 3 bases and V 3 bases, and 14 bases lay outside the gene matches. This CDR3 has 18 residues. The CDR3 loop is CASSILLPGTGDLYEQYF. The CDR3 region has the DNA TGTGCCAGTAGTATTCTCCTCCCGGGGACAGGGGACCTCTACGAGCAGTACTTC.

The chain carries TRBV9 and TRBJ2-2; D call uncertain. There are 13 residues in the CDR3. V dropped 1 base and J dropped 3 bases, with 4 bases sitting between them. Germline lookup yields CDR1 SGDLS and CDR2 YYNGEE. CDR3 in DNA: TGTGCCAGCAGCGTACCGGACACCGGGGAGCTGTTTTTT. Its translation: CASSVPDTGELFF.

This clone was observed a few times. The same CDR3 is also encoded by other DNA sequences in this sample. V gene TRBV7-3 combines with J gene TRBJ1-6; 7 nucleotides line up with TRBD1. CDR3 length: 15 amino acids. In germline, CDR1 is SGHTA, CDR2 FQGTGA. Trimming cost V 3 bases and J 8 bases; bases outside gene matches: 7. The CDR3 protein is CASSLRQGSDSPLHF. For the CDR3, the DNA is TGTGCCAGCAGCTTGAGACAGGGAAGCGATTCACCCCTCCACTTT. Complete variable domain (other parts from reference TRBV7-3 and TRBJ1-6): GAGVSQTPSNKVTEKGKYVELRCDPISGHTALYWYRQSLGQGPEFLIYFQGTGAADDSGLPNDRFFAVRPEGSVSTLKIQRTERGDSAVYLCASSLRQGSDSPLHFGNGTRLTVT.

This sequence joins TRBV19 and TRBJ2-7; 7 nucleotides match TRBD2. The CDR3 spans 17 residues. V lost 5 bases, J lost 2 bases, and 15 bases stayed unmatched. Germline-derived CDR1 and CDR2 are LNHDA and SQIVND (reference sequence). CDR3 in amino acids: CASSARTLERGTYEQYF. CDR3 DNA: TGTGCCAGTAGTGCCCGGACTCTCGAGCGGGGAACCTACGAGCAGTACTTC.

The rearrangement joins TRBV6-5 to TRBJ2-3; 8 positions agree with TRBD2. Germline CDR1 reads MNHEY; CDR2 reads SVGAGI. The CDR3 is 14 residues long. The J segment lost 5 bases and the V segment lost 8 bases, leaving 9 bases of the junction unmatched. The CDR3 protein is CASSASGGVDTQYF. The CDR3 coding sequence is TGTGCCAGCTCAGCTTCGGGGGGGGTAGATACGCAGTATTTT.